The present entry profiles one TCR beta chain with its context. These data originate in a study of OX40 agonist ivuxolimab in advanced cancers. Germline values: CDR1 SEHNR, CDR2 FQNEAQ (reference sequence). Trimming cost V 5 bases and J 0 bases, with 10 bases left between them. This CDR3 has 15 residues. TCRdb's table, derived via immunoSEQ multiplex PCR, lists solely in-frame clones and lacks some. The table lists tens of thousands of clones, 89% of them singletons, with more than 10% in the top ten. This sequence joins TRBV7-9 and TRBJ2-2, with a weak D call TRBD1 (6 bases). The sequencing here drew on CD4+ or CD8+ T cells sorted from blood, taken in a trial of the OX40 agonist ivuxolimab. This receptor was obtained from an adult with an advanced solid tumor such as melanoma, head and neck, liver or kidney cancer. CDR3 in DNA: TGTGCCAGCAGCCCAGGACAGTCGAACACCGGGGAGCTGTTTTTT. Its protein product is CASSPGQSNTGELFF.